These T cell receptor beta chains were read from a single sample in a study of shared clonotypes between healthy human individuals. Sequencing was performed with immunoSEQ multiplex PCR; in TCRdb, only in-frame clones are kept and a portion is missing. The profile shows around 2,000,000 clones, more than 85% of them singletons. The specimen was naive CD8+ T cells from PBMCs. The receptors were sampled from a man aged 18 to 29 in good health. Some clones in this sample may be carry-over from other donors' samples. The CDR3 runs from the conserved cysteine through the conserved F or W. Each record gives: D gene, J gene, V gene, clone size, CDR3 protein, CDR3 DNA. A D gene is named only where the DNA matches it firmly. Where a row states a size, it is once, few, many or the class of an expanded clone; other rows omit it.

d_call: TRBD1
j_call: TRBJ2-7
v_call: TRBV7-8
clone_size: -
cdr3_aa: CASSFPTRQGSYEQYF
cdr3_nt: TGTGCCAGCAGCTTTCCAACCCGACAGGGGTCTTACGAGCAGTACTTC

d_call: -
j_call: TRBJ2-7
v_call: TRBV19
clone_size: -
cdr3_aa: CASSAGYEQYF
cdr3_nt: TGTGCCAGTAGCGCCGGGTACGAGCAGTACTTC

d_call: TRBD1
j_call: TRBJ2-3
v_call: TRBV15
clone_size: -
cdr3_aa: CATSSLQGVRGTDTQYF
cdr3_nt: TGTGCCACCAGCAGTCTACAGGGGGTAAGAGGAACAGATACGCAGTATTTT

d_call: TRBD1
j_call: TRBJ2-1
v_call: TRBV2
clone_size: -
cdr3_aa: CAYVRDRRYNEQFF
cdr3_nt: TGTGCCTACGTCCGGGACAGACGCTACAATGAGCAGTTCTTC

d_call: TRBD2
j_call: TRBJ2-1
v_call: TRBV7-2
clone_size: -
cdr3_aa: CASSLTPGLAIRGNEQFF
cdr3_nt: TGTGCCAGCAGCCTTACTCCGGGACTAGCAATCAGGGGCAATGAGCAGTTCTTC

d_call: -
j_call: TRBJ2-1
v_call: TRBV10-1
clone_size: -
cdr3_aa: CASSESIPSAYNEQFF
cdr3_nt: TGCGCCAGCAGTGAGTCGATACCTAGCGCGTACAATGAGCAGTTCTTC

d_call: -
j_call: TRBJ2-5
v_call: TRBV6-5
clone_size: -
cdr3_aa: CASSISWGETQYF
cdr3_nt: TGTGCCAGCAGTATTAGCTGGGGGGAGACCCAGTACTTC

d_call: -
j_call: TRBJ1-1
v_call: TRBV19
clone_size: -
cdr3_aa: CASSSILNTEAFF
cdr3_nt: TGTGCCAGTAGTAGTATCCTGAACACTGAAGCTTTCTTT

d_call: -
j_call: TRBJ1-5
v_call: TRBV2
clone_size: -
cdr3_aa: CASRNHRVTGSNQPQHF
cdr3_nt: TGTGCCAGCAGGAACCACAGGGTCACAGGCAGCAATCAGCCCCAGCATTTT

d_call: TRBD2
j_call: TRBJ2-7
v_call: TRBV4-2
clone_size: -
cdr3_aa: CASSHTSGTSVPYEQYF
cdr3_nt: TGTGCCAGCAGCCACACGTCCGGGACTAGCGTCCCCTACGAGCAGTACTTC

d_call: -
j_call: TRBJ1-4
v_call: TRBV27
clone_size: -
cdr3_aa: CASSPQGFVEKLFF
cdr3_nt: TGTGCCAGCAGCCCACAGGGATTTGTGGAAAAACTGTTTTTT

d_call: -
j_call: TRBJ2-7
v_call: TRBV30
clone_size: -
cdr3_aa: CAWRSVEGPYEQYF
cdr3_nt: TGTGCCTGGAGGTCAGTAGAGGGACCCTACGAGCAGTACTTC

d_call: -
j_call: TRBJ2-5
v_call: TRBV18
clone_size: -
cdr3_aa: CASSPKAGDAQETQYF
cdr3_nt: TGTGCCAGCTCACCAAAGGCAGGGGACGCTCAAGAGACCCAGTACTTC

d_call: TRBD2
j_call: TRBJ2-1
v_call: TRBV9
clone_size: -
cdr3_aa: CASNLAGNSYNEQFF
cdr3_nt: TGTGCCAGCAACTTAGCGGGAAACTCCTACAATGAGCAGTTCTTC

d_call: TRBD1
j_call: TRBJ2-7
v_call: TRBV13
clone_size: -
cdr3_aa: CASSITGTGNYEQYF
cdr3_nt: TGTGCCAGCAGCATAACCGGGACAGGGAACTACGAGCAGTACTTC

d_call: -
j_call: TRBJ1-1
v_call: TRBV19
clone_size: -
cdr3_aa: CASSIPGTYTEAFF
cdr3_nt: TGTGCCAGTAGTATACCAGGGACTTACACTGAAGCTTTCTTT

d_call: -
j_call: TRBJ2-7
v_call: TRBV6-1
clone_size: -
cdr3_aa: CASREGTVSYEQYF
cdr3_nt: TGTGCCAGCAGGGAAGGGACGGTCTCCTACGAGCAGTACTTC

d_call: TRBD2
j_call: TRBJ2-3
v_call: TRBV4-2
clone_size: once
cdr3_aa: CASSQPGLAGGHSDTQYF
cdr3_nt: TGTGCCAGCAGCCAGCCGGGACTAGCGGGAGGGCACTCAGATACGCAGTATTTT

d_call: -
j_call: TRBJ1-2
v_call: TRBV5-1
clone_size: -
cdr3_aa: CASSPGTAVGYTF
cdr3_nt: TGCGCCAGCAGCCCAGGGACCGCAGTTGGCTACACCTTC

d_call: -
j_call: TRBJ1-1
v_call: TRBV7-9
clone_size: -
cdr3_aa: CASSLGPWTEGGIGEAFF
cdr3_nt: TGTGCCAGCAGCTTAGGCCCGTGGACGGAGGGGGGGATAGGTGAAGCTTTCTTT

d_call: TRBD1
j_call: TRBJ2-3
v_call: TRBV28
clone_size: -
cdr3_aa: CASSLDRETFQADTQYF
cdr3_nt: TGTGCCAGCAGTTTGGACAGGGAGACTTTTCAGGCAGATACGCAGTATTTT

d_call: -
j_call: TRBJ1-1
v_call: TRBV9
clone_size: few
cdr3_aa: CASSVDPVMNTEAFF
cdr3_nt: TGTGCCAGCAGCGTAGATCCAGTCATGAACACTGAAGCTTTCTTT

d_call: TRBD2
j_call: TRBJ2-7
v_call: TRBV27
clone_size: -
cdr3_aa: CASSLTGLAGDEQYF
cdr3_nt: TGTGCCAGCAGTTTAACGGGACTAGCGGGAGACGAGCAGTACTTC

d_call: -
j_call: TRBJ2-7
v_call: TRBV6-1
clone_size: once
cdr3_aa: CASSEAVVYEQYF
cdr3_nt: TGTGCCAGCAGTGAAGCGGTAGTGTACGAGCAGTACTTC

d_call: -
j_call: TRBJ1-1
v_call: TRBV13
clone_size: once
cdr3_aa: CASLSRGDMNTEAFF
cdr3_nt: TGTGCCAGCCTAAGCCGTGGAGACATGAACACTGAAGCTTTCTTT

d_call: -
j_call: TRBJ2-5
v_call: TRBV28
clone_size: -
cdr3_aa: CASSFLRRGGQETQYF
cdr3_nt: TGTGCCAGCAGTTTCCTGCGGAGGGGTGGCCAAGAGACCCAGTACTTC

d_call: -
j_call: TRBJ1-2
v_call: TRBV4-1
clone_size: -
cdr3_aa: CASSRSGATGNYGYTF
cdr3_nt: TGCGCCAGCAGCCGATCGGGGGCCACAGGGAACTATGGCTACACCTTC

d_call: TRBD1
j_call: TRBJ1-4
v_call: TRBV28
clone_size: -
cdr3_aa: CASSALWTGLNEKLFF
cdr3_nt: TGTGCCAGCAGTGCACTCTGGACAGGATTAAATGAAAAACTGTTTTTT

d_call: TRBD1
j_call: TRBJ1-5
v_call: TRBV2
clone_size: -
cdr3_aa: CASSPGTGGNQPQHF
cdr3_nt: TGTGCCAGCAGTCCAGGGACAGGTGGCAATCAGCCCCAGCATTTT

d_call: -
j_call: TRBJ1-2
v_call: TRBV11-2
clone_size: -
cdr3_aa: CASSSQGFHGYTF
cdr3_nt: TGTGCCAGCAGCTCCCAGGGATTCCATGGCTACACCTTC

d_call: -
j_call: TRBJ2-7
v_call: TRBV10-2
clone_size: -
cdr3_aa: CASRVSSENYEQYF
cdr3_nt: TGCGCCAGCAGGGTATCATCAGAGAACTACGAGCAGTACTTC

d_call: -
j_call: TRBJ1-6
v_call: TRBV4-3
clone_size: -
cdr3_aa: CASSQGTGTDSPLHF
cdr3_nt: TGCGCCAGCAGCCAAGGGACGGGGACGGATTCACCCCTCCACTTT

d_call: -
j_call: TRBJ1-1
v_call: TRBV25-1
clone_size: once
cdr3_aa: CASSESQGIEAFF
cdr3_nt: TGTGCCAGCAGTGAATCTCAGGGGATTGAAGCTTTCTTT

d_call: TRBD1
j_call: TRBJ2-7
v_call: TRBV28
clone_size: once
cdr3_aa: CASSSRDRISYEQYF
cdr3_nt: TGTGCCAGCAGTTCCCGGGACAGAATATCCTACGAGCAGTACTTC

d_call: TRBD2
j_call: TRBJ2-1
v_call: TRBV4-1
clone_size: -
cdr3_aa: CASSPRMGLAPNNEQFF
cdr3_nt: TGCGCCAGCAGTCCAAGGATGGGACTAGCGCCTAACAATGAGCAGTTCTTC

d_call: TRBD2
j_call: TRBJ2-3
v_call: TRBV27
clone_size: -
cdr3_aa: CASSLFPREGSTDTQYF
cdr3_nt: TGTGCCAGCAGTTTATTTCCTCGGGAGGGCAGCACAGATACGCAGTATTTT

d_call: TRBD1
j_call: TRBJ1-2
v_call: TRBV4-1
clone_size: once
cdr3_aa: CASSQAGTGYGYTF
cdr3_nt: TGCGCCAGCAGCCAAGCCGGGACAGGCTATGGCTACACCTTC

d_call: -
j_call: TRBJ2-7
v_call: TRBV7-2
clone_size: once
cdr3_aa: CASSLVGGVSGEQYF
cdr3_nt: TGTGCCAGCAGCTTAGTCGGGGGCGTTTCGGGTGAGCAGTACTTC

d_call: TRBD1
j_call: TRBJ1-2
v_call: TRBV27
clone_size: -
cdr3_aa: CASSLGPGTGLGYGYTF
cdr3_nt: TGTGCCAGCAGTTTAGGACCCGGGACAGGGCTTGGCTATGGCTACACCTTC

d_call: TRBD1
j_call: TRBJ2-1
v_call: TRBV7-9
clone_size: -
cdr3_aa: CASSSRVLDRVLGVEQFF
cdr3_nt: TGTGCCAGCAGCTCCCGGGTACTCGACAGGGTATTGGGTGTTGAGCAGTTCTTC

d_call: TRBD1
j_call: TRBJ2-2
v_call: TRBV11-2
clone_size: -
cdr3_aa: CASTPQGGNTGELFF
cdr3_nt: TGTGCCAGCACCCCCCAAGGGGGCAACACCGGGGAGCTGTTTTTT

d_call: -
j_call: TRBJ2-7
v_call: TRBV2
clone_size: -
cdr3_aa: CASVPEQNTYEQYF
cdr3_nt: TGTGCCAGCGTCCCCGAGCAGAACACCTACGAGCAGTACTTC

d_call: TRBD1
j_call: TRBJ2-7
v_call: TRBV9
clone_size: -
cdr3_aa: CASSVGTGHEQYF
cdr3_nt: TGTGCCAGCAGCGTGGGGACAGGCCACGAGCAGTACTTC

d_call: -
j_call: TRBJ2-7
v_call: TRBV5-8
clone_size: -
cdr3_aa: CASSTPTLLAKYEQYF
cdr3_nt: TGTGCCAGCAGTACCCCTACCCTATTGGCCAAGTACGAGCAGTACTTC

d_call: -
j_call: TRBJ1-1
v_call: TRBV18
clone_size: -
cdr3_aa: CASSPPRTANTEAFF
cdr3_nt: TGTGCCAGCTCACCACCAAGGACGGCGAACACTGAAGCTTTCTTT

d_call: TRBD2
j_call: TRBJ2-7
v_call: TRBV5-1
clone_size: -
cdr3_aa: CASSLVLAGAYEQYF
cdr3_nt: TGCGCCAGCAGCTTGGTTCTAGCGGGAGCCTACGAGCAGTACTTC

d_call: -
j_call: TRBJ1-5
v_call: TRBV27
clone_size: -
cdr3_aa: CASTSPWGGARGNQPQHF
cdr3_nt: TGTGCCAGCACCTCCCCCTGGGGGGGGGCGCGGGGCAATCAGCCCCAGCATTTT

d_call: -
j_call: TRBJ2-3
v_call: TRBV7-8
clone_size: -
cdr3_aa: CASSLVRISTDTQYF
cdr3_nt: TGTGCCAGCAGCTTAGTACGCATTAGCACAGATACGCAGTATTTT